In this sample, the clone carrying this TCR beta chain turned up once. The data are from a study of blood T cell repertoires in COVID-19. Across the whole study: The samples span acute and convalescent COVID-19 from the United States, Italy and Spain. Sources were T cells, B-cell-depleted T cells, or PBMCs; the material itself was cDNA or gDNA.

Original methodology: How many nucleated cells were present was estimated from reference gene primer amplification. Libraries were prepared by immunoSEQ multiplex PCR; TCRdb keeps only in-frame clonotypes and omits some of them. V and J calls and clone size are those listed in that table; D and trimming were worked out from the DNA. Of approximately 390,000 clones listed, more than 75% were seen once; the top ten hold approximately 9.3%. V lost 7 bases to trimming and J lost 2 bases; unmatched junction nucleotides: 5. This CDR3 region has 14 residues. Germline values: CDR1 LNHDA, CDR2 SQIVND (reference sequence). Recovered participants had two consecutive negative NP/OP PCR tests, healthcare professional clearance, or symptom resolution.

The sequenced material came from PBMCs or T cells enriched from blood (not recorded which). The chain couples TRBV19 to TRBJ1-5; 7 bases match TRBD1. The source is a woman aged 45 to 65 who had recovered from COVID-19. CDR3 in DNA: TGTGCCAGTACCAAAGGACAGGGCAATCAGCCCCAGCATTTT. Translated, it gives CASTKGQGNQPQHF. Combining the CDR3 with reference TRBV19 and TRBJ1-5 gives the whole variable domain DGGITQSPKYLFRKEGQNVTLSCEQNLNHDAMYWYRQDPGQGLRLIYYSQIVNDFQKGDIAEGYSVSREKKESFPLTVTSAQKNPTAFYLCASTKGQGNQPQHFGDGTRLSIL.